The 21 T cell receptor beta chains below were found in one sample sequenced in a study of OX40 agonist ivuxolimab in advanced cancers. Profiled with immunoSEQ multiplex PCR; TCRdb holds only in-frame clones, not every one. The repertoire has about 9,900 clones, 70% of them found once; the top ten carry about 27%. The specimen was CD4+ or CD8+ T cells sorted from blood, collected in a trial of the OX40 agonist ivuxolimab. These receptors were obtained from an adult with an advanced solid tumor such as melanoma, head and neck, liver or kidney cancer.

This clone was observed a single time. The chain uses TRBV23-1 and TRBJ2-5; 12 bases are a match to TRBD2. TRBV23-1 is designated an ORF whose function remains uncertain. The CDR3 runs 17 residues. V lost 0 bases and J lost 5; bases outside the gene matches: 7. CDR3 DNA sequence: TGCGCCAGCAGTCAATCTTGGCTAGCGGGAGGGCGGGAGACCCAGTACTTC. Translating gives CASSQSWLAGGRETQYF.

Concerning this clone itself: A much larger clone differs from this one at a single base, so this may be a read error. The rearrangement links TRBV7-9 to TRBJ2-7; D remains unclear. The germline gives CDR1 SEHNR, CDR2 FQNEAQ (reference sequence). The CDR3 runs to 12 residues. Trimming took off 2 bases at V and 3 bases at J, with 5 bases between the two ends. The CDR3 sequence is CASSLTGYEQYF. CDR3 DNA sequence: TGTGCCAGCAGCTTAACGGGCTACGAGCAGTACTTC.

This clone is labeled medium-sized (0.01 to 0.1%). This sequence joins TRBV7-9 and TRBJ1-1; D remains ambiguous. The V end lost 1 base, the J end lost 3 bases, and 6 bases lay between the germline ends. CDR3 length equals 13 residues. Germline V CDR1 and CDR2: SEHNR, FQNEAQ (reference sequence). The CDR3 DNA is TGTGCCAGCAGCTTAGTGCTTGACACTGAAGCTTTCTTT. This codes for CASSLVLDTEAFF.

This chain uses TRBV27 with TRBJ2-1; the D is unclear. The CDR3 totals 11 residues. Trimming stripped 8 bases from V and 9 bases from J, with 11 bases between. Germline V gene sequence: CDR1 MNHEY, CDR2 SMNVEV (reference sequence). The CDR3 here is CASQVGSEQFF. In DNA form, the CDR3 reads TGTGCCAGCCAGGTGGGCAGTGAGCAGTTCTTC.

In nucleotides, the CDR3 is TGTGCCAGCAGTGCCGGGACAGGGACGTTTGAGGGCTACACCTTC. The encoded protein is CASSAGTGTFEGYTF. The V and J genes are TRBV25-1 and TRBJ1-2; 9 positions match TRBD1. The V segment lost 4 bases and the J segment 8 bases; nucleotides outside the gene matches: 11. This CDR3 spans 15 amino acids. Germline assignment: CDR1 MGHDK and CDR2 SYGVNS.

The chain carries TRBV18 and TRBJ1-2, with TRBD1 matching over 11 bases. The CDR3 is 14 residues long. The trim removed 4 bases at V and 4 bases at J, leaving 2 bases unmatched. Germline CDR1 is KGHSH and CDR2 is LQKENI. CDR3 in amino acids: CASSLGQGAYGYTF. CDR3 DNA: TGTGCCAGCTCACTTGGACAGGGGGCCTATGGCTACACCTTC. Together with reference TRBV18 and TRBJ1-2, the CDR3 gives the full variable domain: NAGVMQNPRHLVRRRGQEARLRCSPMKGHSHVYWYRQLPEEGLKFMVYLQKENIIDESGMPKERFSAEFPKEGPSILRIQQVVRGDSAAYFCASSLGQGAYGYTFGSGTRLTVV.

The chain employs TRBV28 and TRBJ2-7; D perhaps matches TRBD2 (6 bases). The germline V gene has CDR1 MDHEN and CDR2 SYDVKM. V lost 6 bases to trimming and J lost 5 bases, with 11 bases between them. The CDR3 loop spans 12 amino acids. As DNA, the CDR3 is TGTGCCAGCAGCTTAGGAGGGAACGAGCAGTACTTC. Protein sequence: CASSLGGNEQYF.

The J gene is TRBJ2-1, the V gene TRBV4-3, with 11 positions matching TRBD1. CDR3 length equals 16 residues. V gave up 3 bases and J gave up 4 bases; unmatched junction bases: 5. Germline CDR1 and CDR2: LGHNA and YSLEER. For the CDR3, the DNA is TGCGCCAGCAGCCAGGCCGGGACAGGGGGGTACAATGAGCAGTTCTTC. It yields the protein CASSQAGTGGYNEQFF.

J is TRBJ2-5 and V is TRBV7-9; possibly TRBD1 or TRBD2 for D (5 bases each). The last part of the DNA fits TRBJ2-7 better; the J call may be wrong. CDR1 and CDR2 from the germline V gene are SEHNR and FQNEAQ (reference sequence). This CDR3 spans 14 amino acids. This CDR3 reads CASSLGGTFHEQYF. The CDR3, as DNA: TGTGCCAGCAGCTTAGGAGGGACGTTCCACGAGCAGTACTTC.

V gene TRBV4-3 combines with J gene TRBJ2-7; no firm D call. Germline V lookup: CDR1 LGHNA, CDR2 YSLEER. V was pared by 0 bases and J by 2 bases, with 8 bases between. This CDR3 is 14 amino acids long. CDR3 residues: CASSQETFTYEQYF. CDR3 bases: TGCGCCAGCAGCCAAGAGACATTTACCTACGAGCAGTACTTC.

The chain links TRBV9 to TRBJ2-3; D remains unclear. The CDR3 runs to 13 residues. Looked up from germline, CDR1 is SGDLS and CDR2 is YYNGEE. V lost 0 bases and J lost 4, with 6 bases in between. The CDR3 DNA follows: TGTGCCAGCAGCGTAGTTGTAGCAGATACGCAGTATTTT. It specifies CASSVVVADTQYF.

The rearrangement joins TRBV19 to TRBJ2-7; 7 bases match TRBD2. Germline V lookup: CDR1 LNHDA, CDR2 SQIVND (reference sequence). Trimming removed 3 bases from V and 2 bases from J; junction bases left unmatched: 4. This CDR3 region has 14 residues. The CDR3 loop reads CASSIKAGTYEQYF. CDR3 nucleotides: TGTGCCAGTAGTATCAAAGCGGGGACCTACGAGCAGTACTTC.

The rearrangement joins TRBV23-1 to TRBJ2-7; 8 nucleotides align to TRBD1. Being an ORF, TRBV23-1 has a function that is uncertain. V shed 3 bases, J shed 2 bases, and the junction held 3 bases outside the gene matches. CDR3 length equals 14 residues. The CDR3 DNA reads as TGCGCCAGCAGTCACAGGGGGCTCCCCTACGAGCAGTACTTC. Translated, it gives CASSHRGLPYEQYF.

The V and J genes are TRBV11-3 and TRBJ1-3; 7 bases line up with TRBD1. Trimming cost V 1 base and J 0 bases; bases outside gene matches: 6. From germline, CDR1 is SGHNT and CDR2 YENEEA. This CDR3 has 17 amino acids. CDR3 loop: CASSLVGTASSGNTIYF. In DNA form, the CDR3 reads TGTGCCAGCAGCTTAGTTGGGACAGCCAGCTCTGGAAACACCATATATTTT.

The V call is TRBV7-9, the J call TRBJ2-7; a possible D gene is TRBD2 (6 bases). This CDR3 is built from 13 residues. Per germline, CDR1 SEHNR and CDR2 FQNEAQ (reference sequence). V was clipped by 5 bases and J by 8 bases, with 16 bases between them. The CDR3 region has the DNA TGTGCCAGCAGCCCTCGCGGAGGGTACAAGCAGTACTTC. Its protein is CASSPRGGYKQYF.

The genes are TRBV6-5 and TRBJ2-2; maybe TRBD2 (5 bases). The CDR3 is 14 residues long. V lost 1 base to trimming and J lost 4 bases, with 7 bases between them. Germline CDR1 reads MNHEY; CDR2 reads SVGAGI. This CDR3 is CASSYLDFTGELFF. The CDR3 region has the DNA TGTGCCAGCAGTTACTTGGACTTCACCGGGGAGCTGTTTTTT.

In nucleotides, the CDR3 is TGTGCCAGCAGCTTGCCACTAGCGGGAGTCCCAGATACGCAGTATTTT. Translated: CASSLPLAGVPDTQYF. V is TRBV4-2 and J is TRBJ2-3; 11 nucleotides align to TRBD2. Unmatched junction bases numbered 8, after V lost 5 bases and J lost 4 bases. The V gene's germline CDR1 is LGHNA and CDR2 YNFKEQ. The CDR3 length is 16 residues.

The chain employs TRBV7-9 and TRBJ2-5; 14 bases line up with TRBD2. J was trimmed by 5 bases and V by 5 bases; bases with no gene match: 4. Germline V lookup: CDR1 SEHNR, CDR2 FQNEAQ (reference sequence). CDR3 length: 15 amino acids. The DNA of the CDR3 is TGTGCCAGCAGCGGGACTAGCGGGGGACAGGAGACCCAGTACTTC. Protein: CASSGTSGGQETQYF. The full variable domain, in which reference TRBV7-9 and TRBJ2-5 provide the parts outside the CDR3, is DTGVSQNPRHKITKRGQNVTFRCDPISEHNRLYWYRQTLGQGPEFLTYFQNEAQLEKSRLLSDRFSAERPKGSFSTLEIQRTEQGDSAMYLCASSGTSGGQETQYFGPGTRLLVL.

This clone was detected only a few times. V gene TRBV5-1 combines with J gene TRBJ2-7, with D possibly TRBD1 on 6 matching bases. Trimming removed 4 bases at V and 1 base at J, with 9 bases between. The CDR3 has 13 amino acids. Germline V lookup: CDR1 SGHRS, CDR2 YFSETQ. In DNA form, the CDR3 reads TGCGCCAGCAGCCCGACAGGATCCTACGAGCAGTACTTC. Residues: CASSPTGSYEQYF. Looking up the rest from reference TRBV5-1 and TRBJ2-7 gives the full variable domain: KAGVTQTPRYLIKTRGQQVTLSCSPISGHRSVSWYQQTPGQGLQFLFEYFSETQRNKGNFPGRFSGRQFSNSRSEMNVSTLELGDSALYLCASSPTGSYEQYFGPGTRLTVT.

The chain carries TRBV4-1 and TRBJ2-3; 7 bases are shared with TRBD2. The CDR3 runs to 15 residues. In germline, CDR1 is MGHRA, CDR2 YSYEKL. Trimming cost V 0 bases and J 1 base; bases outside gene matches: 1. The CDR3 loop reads CASSQDTSGTDTQYF. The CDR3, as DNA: TGCGCCAGCAGCCAAGATACTAGCGGCACAGATACGCAGTATTTT.

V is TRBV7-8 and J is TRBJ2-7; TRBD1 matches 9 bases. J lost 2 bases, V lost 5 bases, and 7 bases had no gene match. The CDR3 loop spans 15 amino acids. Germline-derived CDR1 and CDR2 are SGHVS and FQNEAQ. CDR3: CASSGRDRVTYEQYF. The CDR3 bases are TGTGCCAGCAGCGGCCGGGACAGGGTCACCTACGAGCAGTACTTC.